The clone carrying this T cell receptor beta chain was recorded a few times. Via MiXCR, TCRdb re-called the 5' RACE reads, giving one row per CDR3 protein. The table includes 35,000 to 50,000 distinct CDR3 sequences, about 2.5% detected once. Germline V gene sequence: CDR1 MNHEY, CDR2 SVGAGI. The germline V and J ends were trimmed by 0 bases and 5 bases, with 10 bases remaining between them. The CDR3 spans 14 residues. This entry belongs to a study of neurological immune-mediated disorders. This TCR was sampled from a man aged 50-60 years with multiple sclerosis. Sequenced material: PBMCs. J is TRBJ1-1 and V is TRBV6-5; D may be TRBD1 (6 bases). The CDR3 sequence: CASSYSYQGTEAFF. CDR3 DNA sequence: TGTGCCAGCAGTTACTCCTACCAGGGGACTGAAGCTTTCTTT.